This paragraph covers one T cell receptor beta chain sequence. Its antigen is currently unknown. In TCRdb, the 5' RACE reads were re-called with MiXCR into one record per CDR3 protein. The table has about 300,000 distinct CDR3 sequences, under 5% seen once. This sample is drawn from a study of T cells after yellow fever vaccination. V was cut by 6 bases and J by 4 bases, with 15 bases left in between. From germline, CDR1 is MNHEY and CDR2 SVGEGT. This CDR3 comprises 15 residues. Overall study findings and caveats: Within FACS-sorted repertoires, abundant clonotypes contaminating from the bulk population could be present. Booster samples showed a return of most primary-vaccination clones (roughly 96% CD4, approximately 90% CD8). Although most clonotypes did not, a small share appeared in both CD4 and CD8 compartments.

Here the sequenced sample was PBMCs, taken 5 days after the yellow fever booster vaccination. This TCR was sampled from a man aged 18 to 29 who received the YFV17D yellow fever vaccine. The chain recombines TRBV6-2 or TRBV6-3 with TRBJ2-2; D is perhaps TRBD1 or TRBD2 (7 bases each). CDR3 region: CASSRPGGVTGELFF. Here the CDR3 DNA reads TGTGCCAGCAGCCGCCCAGGGGGGGTCACCGGGGAGCTGTTTTTT.